This T cell receptor beta chain was sequenced during a study of shared clonotypes between healthy human individuals. Naive CD8 cells, CD45RO-negative and positively selected for CCR7, excluded terminally differentiated effector memory CD45RA+ cells. The study enrolled healthy HIV-negative adults without recent acute infections or vaccinations as donors. The sample holds one count of this clone. Genomic DNA of each subset was evenly split across several immunoSEQ plates. Original handling: In the immunoSEQ data, sequences were junction-only and lacked quality scores, so filtering differed. Libraries were prepared by immunoSEQ multiplex PCR; TCRdb keeps only in-frame clonotypes and omits some of them. From that table come the V and J calls and clone size; the DNA was used to work out D and trimming. The sample consists of about 2.1 million clones, 93% of them appearing once. The CDR3 sequence is 15 residues long. With 0 bases removed from V and 6 bases from J, the gap between germline ends came to 15 bases. Germline V gene data show CDR1 as LNHDA and CDR2 as SQIVND (reference sequence).

The sequenced sample was naive CD8+ T cells from PBMCs. The clonotype was recovered from a man between 18 and 29 years old in good health. Some clones in this sample may be carry-over from other donors' samples. The V call is TRBV19, the J call TRBJ2-7; D remains ambiguous. The CDR3 loop is CASSIDVWGPGEQYF. CDR3 nucleotides: TGTGCCAGTAGTATAGATGTTTGGGGTCCGGGCGAGCAGTACTTC.